These 5 T cell receptor beta chains share one sample of origin, sequenced in a study of cytomegalovirus exposure and HLA in healthy donors. It was with 60 Vbeta and 13 Jbeta primers that the PCR ran. Some clones are missing from TCRdb's copy, which holds only in-frame ones; the method was immunoSEQ multiplex PCR. Recorded for this sample: under 100,000 clones. The sample was PBMCs. These receptors were collected from a woman aged 25 to 45 in good health and CMV-seronegative.

The V gene is TRBV10-1, the J gene TRBJ1-5; D is possibly TRBD1 (5 bases). This CDR3 spans 14 amino acids. Germline assignment: CDR1 WNHNN and CDR2 SYGVQD (reference sequence). The V and J ends lost 0 bases and 7 bases respectively, with 10 bases between them. The CDR3, as DNA: TGCGCCAGCAGTGAGTCAGGAGGGGAGCAGCCCCAGCATTTT. Translating it yields CASSESGGEQPQHF.

The V call is TRBV19, the J call TRBJ2-3, with D possibly being TRBD2 (6 bases). The V end lost 4 bases, the J end lost 5 bases, and 10 bases lay between the germline ends. Germline V lookup: CDR1 LNHDA, CDR2 SQIVND (reference sequence). The CDR3 has 13 amino acids. As DNA, the CDR3 is TGTGCCAGTAGTACGCAGGGAGGAGATACGCAGTATTTT. Translating gives CASSTQGGDTQYF.

V is TRBV27 and J is TRBJ2-7, with D unclear. There are 15 residues in the CDR3. The V end was cut by 5 bases, the J end by 1 base, with 15 bases between. CDR1 is MNHEY, CDR2 SMNVEV, per germline (reference sequence). The DNA for the CDR3 is TGTGCCAGCAGTCCTTATGGTCAGAAGTCCTACGAGCAGTACTTC. Protein: CASSPYGQKSYEQYF.

The chain links TRBV29-1 to TRBJ2-5, with TRBD2 matching over 7 bases. V was clipped by 1 base and J by 3 bases; unmatched bases: 2. This CDR3 region has 13 residues. The V gene's germline CDR1 is SQVTM and CDR2 ANQGSEA. CDR3 DNA: TGCAGCGTTGAAGGCGGGAGCAAAGAGACCCAGTACTTC. It specifies CSVEGGSKETQYF.

The chain combines TRBV5-1 with TRBJ2-7, with D possibly being TRBD1 (6 bases). The V gene's germline CDR1 is SGHRS and CDR2 YFSETQ. The CDR3 totals 15 residues. With 2 bases removed from V and 0 bases from J, the gap between germline ends came to 12 bases. The CDR3 nucleotides read TGCGCCAGCAGCTTACGCGACAGGTCCTCCTACGAGCAGTACTTC. It yields the protein CASSLRDRSSYEQYF.